This is a list of T cell receptor beta chains from one sample in a study of cytomegalovirus exposure and HLA in healthy donors. Some clones are missing from TCRdb's copy, which holds only in-frame ones; the method was immunoSEQ multiplex PCR. The table includes more than 80,000 clones, 65% to 75% detected once. The sample was PBMCs. These receptors came from a woman in her 70s in good health and CMV-seropositive. Both conserved end residues are part of each CDR3. Fields, in order: clone size, V gene, D gene, J gene, CDR3 protein, CDR3 DNA. D genes are given only for firm matches. Rows give clone size only sometimes, using once, few, many, or a class for an expanded clone.

size: .
V: TRBV4-1
D: TRBD2
J: TRBJ2-5
CDR3: CASSHKGGLAGVETQYF
DNA: TGCGCCAGCAGCCATAAGGGCGGACTAGCGGGAGTAGAGACCCAGTACTTC

size: .
V: TRBV5-1
D: .
J: TRBJ2-1
CDR3: CASSLVADNEQFF
DNA: TGCGCCAGCAGCTTGGTGGCAGACAATGAGCAGTTCTTC

size: .
V: TRBV11-3
D: .
J: TRBJ2-3
CDR3: CASSQGVLSTDTQYF
DNA: TGTGCCAGCAGCCAAGGGGTTCTCAGCACAGATACGCAGTATTTT

size: .
V: TRBV4-1
D: TRBD2
J: TRBJ2-7
CDR3: CASSQDWGGSSYEQYF
DNA: TGCGCCAGCAGCCAAGATTGGGGGGGAAGCTCCTACGAGCAGTACTTC

size: .
V: TRBV18
D: .
J: TRBJ2-5
CDR3: CASSSQGGEETQYF
DNA: TGTGCCAGCTCATCGCAGGGGGGTGAAGAGACCCAGTACTTC

size: .
V: TRBV11-3
D: .
J: TRBJ1-4
CDR3: CASSPRMGGEATNEKLFF
DNA: TGTGCCAGCAGCCCCCGGATGGGGGGAGAAGCGACTAATGAAAAACTGTTTTTT

size: few
V: TRBV6-1
D: .
J: TRBJ2-2
CDR3: CASCKGEVRTGELFF
DNA: TGTGCCAGCTGTAAAGGGGAGGTGCGGACCGGGGAGCTGTTTTTT

size: .
V: TRBV7-2
D: TRBD1
J: TRBJ1-5
CDR3: CASSLYRGDQPQHF
DNA: TGTGCCAGCAGCTTATACAGGGGAGATCAGCCCCAGCATTTT

size: once
V: TRBV5-8
D: TRBD1
J: TRBJ2-5
CDR3: CASSRGQGIGETQYF
DNA: TGTGCCAGCAGTCGGGGACAGGGGATAGGGGAGACCCAGTACTTC

size: .
V: TRBV11-2
D: .
J: TRBJ1-1
CDR3: CASSLRGMNTEAFF
DNA: TGTGCCAGCAGCTTACGAGGGATGAACACTGAAGCTTTCTTT

size: once
V: TRBV27
D: TRBD2
J: TRBJ2-3
CDR3: CASSSLAGVSTDTQYF
DNA: TGTGCCAGCAGTTCATTAGCGGGGGTGAGCACAGATACGCAGTATTTT

size: once
V: TRBV10-2
D: TRBD2
J: TRBJ2-3
CDR3: CASKRGPGDTQYF
DNA: TGCGCCAGCAAGCGGGGGCCAGGAGATACGCAGTATTTT

size: .
V: TRBV5-5
D: .
J: TRBJ2-7
CDR3: CASSQARERYEQYF
DNA: TGTGCCAGCAGCCAAGCCAGGGAACGGTACGAGCAGTACTTC

size: .
V: TRBV5-1
D: TRBD1
J: TRBJ2-6
CDR3: CASRPGGGGANVLTF
DNA: TGCGCCAGCAGACCAGGGGGTGGTGGGGCCAACGTCCTGACTTTC

size: .
V: TRBV6-6
D: .
J: TRBJ1-3
CDR3: CASSAAGNTIYF
DNA: TGTGCCAGCAGTGCGGCTGGAAACACCATATATTTT

size: .
V: TRBV6-5
D: .
J: TRBJ1-5
CDR3: CASSPKNQPQHF
DNA: TGTGCCAGCAGCCCTAAGAATCAGCCCCAGCATTTT

size: .
V: TRBV9
D: TRBD2
J: TRBJ2-5
CDR3: CASSFSGGFQETQYF
DNA: TGTGCCAGCAGCTTTAGCGGGGGGTTTCAAGAGACCCAGTACTTC

size: .
V: TRBV25-1
D: TRBD1
J: TRBJ1-4
CDR3: CASSDRQGAREKLFF
DNA: TGTGCCAGCAGTGACAGACAGGGGGCTCGAGAAAAACTGTTTTTT

size: once
V: TRBV2
D: TRBD1
J: TRBJ2-7
CDR3: CASSPRQGGTYEQYF
DNA: TGTGCCAGCAGTCCCAGACAGGGGGGAACCTACGAGCAGTACTTC

size: few
V: TRBV7-9
D: .
J: TRBJ1-5
CDR3: CASSPSGQPQHF
DNA: TGTGCCAGCAGCCCATCGGGTCAGCCCCAGCATTTT

size: .
V: TRBV29-1
D: .
J: TRBJ2-2
CDR3: CSVVVAVNTGELFF
DNA: TGCAGCGTTGTGGTAGCAGTGAACACCGGGGAGCTGTTTTTT

size: once
V: TRBV7-6
D: TRBD1
J: TRBJ2-5
CDR3: CASSLPRGQGAREAQYF
DNA: TGTGCCAGCAGCTTACCACGAGGACAGGGGGCGCGGGAGGCCCAGTACTTC

size: once
V: TRBV19
D: TRBD1
J: TRBJ2-2
CDR3: CASSAGAGGSTGELFF
DNA: TGTGCCAGTAGTGCCGGGGCAGGGGGCAGCACCGGGGAGCTGTTTTTT

size: .
V: TRBV10-3
D: TRBD1
J: TRBJ1-4
CDR3: CAIGTGNREKLFF
DNA: TGTGCCATCGGGACAGGGAACAGAGAAAAACTGTTTTTT